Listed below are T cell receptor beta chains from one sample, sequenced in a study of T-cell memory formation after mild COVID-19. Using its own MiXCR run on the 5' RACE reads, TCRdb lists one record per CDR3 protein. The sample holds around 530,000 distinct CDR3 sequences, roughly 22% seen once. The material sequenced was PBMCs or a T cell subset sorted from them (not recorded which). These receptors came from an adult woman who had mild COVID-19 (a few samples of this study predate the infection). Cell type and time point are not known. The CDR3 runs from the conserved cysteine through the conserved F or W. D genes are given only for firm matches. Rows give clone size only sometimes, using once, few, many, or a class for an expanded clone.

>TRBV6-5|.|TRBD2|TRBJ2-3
TGTGCCAGTCGCGTGGGGCTAGCGGTGACTAGCACAGATACGCAGTATTTT
CASRVGLAVTSTDTQYF
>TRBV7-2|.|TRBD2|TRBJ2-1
TGTGCCAGCACCTCCGTAGCGGGAGGGCCGAGGTATGAGCAGTTCTTC
CASTSVAGGPRYEQFF
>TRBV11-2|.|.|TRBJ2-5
TGTGCCAGCAGCTTCATTCGTATGGCCGGACAAGAGACCCAGTACTTC
CASSFIRMAGQETQYF
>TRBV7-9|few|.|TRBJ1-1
TGTGCCAGCCGCCCATCAGGTCCTGAAGCTTTCTTT
CASRPSGPEAFF
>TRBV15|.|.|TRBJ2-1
TGTGCCACCAGCAGAGATCTTAGGCTCCACAATGAGCAGTTCTTC
CATSRDLRLHNEQFF
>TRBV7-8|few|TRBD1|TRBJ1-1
TGTGCCAGCAGCTTGGTTAGGGGGCTGCAGAACACTGAAGCTTTCTTT
CASSLVRGLQNTEAFF
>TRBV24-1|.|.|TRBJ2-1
TGTGCCACCAGTGACTCCCGGGACTCACCAAACAATGAGCAGTTCTTC
CATSDSRDSPNNEQFF
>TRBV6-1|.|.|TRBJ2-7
TGTGCCAGCAGCGACTTGGTTGGCTCCATGGGTTGGGAGCAGTACTTC
CASSDLVGSMGWEQYF
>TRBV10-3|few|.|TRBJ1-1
TGTGCCATCAGTCCGGGGAAGGGAGTGAACACTGAAGCTTTCTTT
CAISPGKGVNTEAFF
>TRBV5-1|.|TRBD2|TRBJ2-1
TGCGCCAGCAGCTCAATGCCCAGCGGGGGGGCCGCCTACAATGAGCAGTTCTTC
CASSSMPSGGAAYNEQFF
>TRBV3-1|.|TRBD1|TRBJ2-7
TGTGCCAGCAGCCAATGGGACAGGAGGGGAAGAGGGTACGAGCAGTACTTC
CASSQWDRRGRGYEQYF
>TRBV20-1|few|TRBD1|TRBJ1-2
TGCAGTGCTAGTTCCAGGGGGCTTGTTGGCTACACCTTC
CSASSRGLVGYTF
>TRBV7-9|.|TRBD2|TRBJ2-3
TGTGCCAGCAGCTTAGCGGGACTAGCGGGGGAGAGCACAGATACGCAGTATTTT
CASSLAGLAGESTDTQYF